A single count supports the clone carrying this T cell receptor (beta chain). Method: immunoSEQ multiplex PCR; TCRdb's copy keeps in-frame clones and lacks some. Of about 150,000 clones listed, about 94% are singletons. The V gene lost 1 base and the J gene lost 3 bases, with 14 bases spanning the gap. CDR1 SGHDT and CDR2 YYEEEE come from the germline V gene. CDR3 length equals 15 residues. This sample stems from a study of control samples from healthy donors and cancer patients. The receptor's source is a middle-aged man in good health. Sequencing was done on a sample of blood. The V and J genes are TRBV5-6 and TRBJ2-7, with a possible D match to TRBD1 (5 bases). CDR3 DNA sequence: TGTGCCAGCAGCTTGTCCGAGCTAGGGGACTACGAGCAGTACTTC. Amino acid sequence: CASSLSELGDYEQYF.